Below are 10 T cell receptor beta chains sequenced from a single sample in a study of blood T cell repertoires in COVID-19. TCRdb's table, derived via immunoSEQ multiplex PCR, lists solely in-frame clones and lacks some. Of 30,000 to 40,000 clones in the sample, 82% are singletons; the top ten hold around 41%. The specimen was peripheral blood. The receptors were sampled from a man older than 75 with active or convalescent COVID-19.

This rearrangement joins TRBV11-3 to TRBJ2-7; D uncertain. Germline CDR1 SGHNT, CDR2 YENEEA. The V end was cut by 3 bases, the J end by 0 bases, with 9 bases between. The CDR3 extends over 14 amino acids. The CDR3 nucleotides read TGTGCCAGCAGCTTTCGCGGAAGCTCCTACGAGCAGTACTTC. This sequence encodes CASSFRGSSYEQYF.

The gene calls are TRBV20-1 and TRBJ2-7, with a tentative D call TRBD2 (6 bases). With 8 bases removed from V and 6 bases from J, the gap between germline ends came to 14 bases. The CDR3 has 11 residues. The germline V gene encodes CDR1 DFQATT and CDR2 SNEGSKA (reference sequence). The CDR3 DNA reads TGCAGTACAACACCGGAGGGCGAGCAGTACTTC. It yields the protein CSTTPEGEQYF.

The chain combines TRBV27 with TRBJ2-7; 16 bases fit TRBD2. Germline trimming cut 8 bases from V and 4 bases from J; bases unmatched to any gene: 11. The CDR3 is made up of 17 amino acids. Germline V gene sequence: CDR1 MNHEY, CDR2 SMNVEV (reference sequence). CDR3 protein: CASWPGTSGRAVYEQYF. The CDR3 region has the DNA TGTGCCAGCTGGCCCGGGACTAGCGGGAGGGCTGTATACGAGCAGTACTTC.

This rearrangement joins TRBV5-6 to TRBJ2-3; D is perhaps TRBD2 (5 bases). From germline, CDR1 is SGHDT and CDR2 YYEEEE. V dropped 0 bases and J dropped 14 bases, with 13 bases sitting between them. This CDR3 contains 12 residues. The CDR3 DNA sequence: TGTGCCAGCAGCTTGGGTGGGAGAGGATGGTATTTT. Its protein is CASSLGGRGWYF. Using reference TRBV5-6 and TRBJ2-3 for the parts outside the CDR3, the full variable domain is DAGVTQSPTHLIKTRGQQVTLRCSPKSGHDTVSWYQQALGQGPQFIFQYYEEEERQRGNFPDRFSGHQFPNYSSELNVNALLLGDSALYLCASSLGGRGWYFGPGTRLTVL.

The rearrangement links TRBV27 to TRBJ1-1; tentative D call: TRBD1 (6 bases). The CDR3 is 14 amino acids. V dropped 3 bases and J dropped 6 bases, with 14 bases sitting between them. CDR1 is MNHEY and CDR2 is SMNVEV in the germline V gene (reference sequence). The CDR3 DNA is TGTGCCAGCAGTTTTGCGGGGGCGCTACCTGAAGCTTTCTTT. Translating it yields CASSFAGALPEAFF.

The rearrangement joins TRBV5-6 to TRBJ2-7; D is undetermined. Germline CDR1 SGHDT, CDR2 YYEEEE. V lost 2 bases and J 2 bases, leaving 14 bases between the germline ends. CDR3 size: 15 residues. The CDR3: CASSLVDVLPYEQYF. The CDR3 nucleotides read TGTGCCAGCAGCTTAGTCGACGTACTACCCTACGAGCAGTACTTC. The whole variable domain, filled in from reference TRBV5-6 and TRBJ2-7, reads DAGVTQSPTHLIKTRGQQVTLRCSPKSGHDTVSWYQQALGQGPQFIFQYYEEEERQRGNFPDRFSGHQFPNYSSELNVNALLLGDSALYLCASSLVDVLPYEQYFGPGTRLTVT.

This chain uses TRBV29-1 with TRBJ1-2; 7 nucleotides agree with TRBD1. The J segment lost 4 bases and the V segment lost 2 bases, leaving 31 bases of the junction unmatched. Germline V lookup: CDR1 SQVTM, CDR2 ANQGSEA. The CDR3 is 22 residues long. DNA for the CDR3: TGCAGCGTTGAAAGCTTTCGGGACAGCCAAGTCGCAGACCCCTCGCGTGTCTATGGCTACACCTTC. It translates to CSVESFRDSQVADPSRVYGYTF.

The rearrangement links TRBV5-1 to TRBJ2-1; the D is unclear. Germline assignment: CDR1 SGHRS and CDR2 YFSETQ. The CDR3 totals 12 residues. V was trimmed by 2 bases and J by 9 bases, leaving 9 bases between them. CDR3 sequence: CASSFAPGEQFF. In DNA, the CDR3 is TGCGCCAGCAGCTTTGCTCCAGGTGAGCAGTTCTTC.

This clone was seen just once. The chain carries TRBV30 and TRBJ1-6; no definite D call. The V gene lost 1 base and the J gene lost 14 bases, with 9 bases spanning the gap. This CDR3 region has 11 residues. Germline-derived CDR1 and CDR2 are GTSNPN and SVGIG (reference sequence). The CDR3: CAWSDQRALHF. CDR3 nucleotide sequence: TGTGCCTGGAGTGACCAGAGGGCCCTCCACTTT.

This clone came up a few times. The chain combines TRBV19 with TRBJ1-5, with D possibly matching TRBD1 (5 bases). V was shortened by 6 bases and J by 6 bases, with 12 bases between the two germline ends. Germline assignment: CDR1 LNHDA and CDR2 SQIVND (reference sequence). This CDR3 region has 13 residues. The CDR3 DNA follows: TGTGCCAGTAGCCACAGGTTCCCTCAGCCCCAGCATTTT. It encodes CASSHRFPQPQHF.